One and the same sample provided the 8 T cell receptor beta chains below, sequenced in a study of the immune and genomic landscape of osteosarcoma. Data came from immunoSEQ multiplex PCR; TCRdb stores just in-frame clones and leaves some out. The repertoire holds roughly 1,200 clones, about 80% seen once, with more than 8% in the top ten. The sample taken for sequencing was primary tumor tissue from the femur. These receptors came from a man aged 25 to 45 with osteosarcoma.

The chain employs TRBV6-1 and TRBJ1-1; no firm D call. The CDR3 covers 14 residues. V was shortened by 1 base and J by 4 bases, with 10 bases between the two germline ends. Per the germline V gene, CDR1 is MNHNS and CDR2 is SASEGT. The CDR3 here is CASSEERGVTEAFF. CDR3 nucleotide sequence: TGTGCCAGCAGTGAAGAAAGAGGCGTCACTGAAGCTTTCTTT.

This clone was found a few times. The V and J genes are TRBV18 and TRBJ1-1; D is uncertain. The length of the CDR3 is 13 residues. V was trimmed by 3 bases and J by 1 base, leaving 6 bases between them. Germline V gene sequence: CDR1 KGHSH, CDR2 LQKENI. CDR3 amino acids: CASSPWWNTEAFF. The CDR3 DNA is TGTGCCAGCTCACCGTGGTGGAACACTGAAGCTTTCTTT.

The V and J genes are TRBV18 and TRBJ2-5; D is uncertain. V shed 6 bases and J shed 0 bases, with 8 bases lying between them. From germline, CDR1 is KGHSH and CDR2 LQKENI. This CDR3 has 13 residues. This CDR3 is CASSPRYQETQYF. The CDR3 nucleotides are TGTGCCAGCTCTCCTCGGTACCAAGAGACCCAGTACTTC.

V gene TRBV21-1 combines with J gene TRBJ1-5; TRBD1 reflects the table's D call only, with no check against the DNA. TRBV21-1 is a known pseudogene. The CDR3 is 14 amino acids. The CDR3 here is CASSKPGQNQPQHF. The CDR3 nucleotides are TGTGCCAGCAGCAAACCGGGACAAAATCAGCCCCAGCATTTT.

The rearrangement uses TRBV14 and TRBJ2-3; 14 nucleotides line up with TRBD2. Trimming took 8 bases from V and 4 from J; bases not matched to a gene: 8. This CDR3 has 16 residues. Germline CDR1 reads SGHDN; CDR2 reads FVKESK. In nucleotides, the CDR3 is TGTGCCAGCCGCCCCGGGACTAGCGGGGGACCAGATACGCAGTATTTT. Amino acid sequence: CASRPGTSGGPDTQYF.

V and J are TRBV27 and TRBJ2-3, with 7 positions matching TRBD2. This CDR3 contains 15 residues. Unmatched junction bases numbered 14, after V lost 6 bases and J lost 8 bases. Germline V gives CDR1 MNHEY, CDR2 SMNVEV (reference sequence). The CDR3 DNA reads TGTGCCAGCAGGGGTGGCGGGGGTCAGGGTGGTACGCAGTATTTT. As protein: CASRGGGGQGGTQYF.

V is TRBV28 and J is TRBJ1-6; D might be TRBD1 (5 bases). Trimming left V 6 bases short and J 1 base short, with 16 bases between. CDR1 and CDR2 (germline): MDHEN, SYDVKM. The CDR3 consists of 17 residues. The CDR3, as DNA: TGTGCCAGCAGATTGTCGACGCGACAGTCCTATAATTCACCCCTCCACTTT. Its protein product is CASRLSTRQSYNSPLHF.

V gene TRBV11-2 combines with J gene TRBJ1-3; D is uncertain. Germline CDR1 and CDR2: SGHAT and FQNNGV. The CDR3 is made up of 14 amino acids. V was cut by 3 bases and J by 2 bases, with 8 bases left in between. CDR3 in DNA: TGTGCCAGCAGCTTGGGGTCTACTGGAAACACCATATATTTT. It encodes CASSLGSTGNTIYF.